This T cell receptor beta chain was captured in a study of T-cell reconstitution after alpha-beta-depleted transplantation in children. Findings of the study overall: As was reported, about two months after transplant, alpha-beta T cells came from several hundred expanded graft clones. Certain patients had high TCRbeta diversity at day 60, and it came from recipient T cells and thymic progenitors that survived. It was newly produced T cells that mostly accounted for T-cell counts and diversity one year after transplant.

The CDR3 is made up of 13 amino acids. Germline V CDR1 and CDR2: DFQATT, SNEGSKA (reference sequence). The V and J ends lost 5 bases and 3 bases respectively, with 11 bases between them. Library preparation (for TCRbeta) was performed with unique molecular identifiers. TCRdb called the PCR reads again in MiXCR, with one record for every CDR3 protein. The sample carries about 490,000 distinct CDR3 sequences, 10% recorded once. At least ten counts were recorded for this clonotype. Its antigen remains unknown. The receptor was isolated from a child between 2 and 9 years old with inherited bone marrow failure, due to receive a stem cell transplant. Sequences were derived from PBMCs, sampled before TCRalphabeta/CD19-depleted stem cell transplant. This chain links TRBV20-1 with TRBJ1-5; D not certain. Here the CDR3 reads CSAPRGSNQPQHF. CDR3 in DNA: TGCAGTGCTCCCCGGGGATCCAATCAGCCCCAGCATTTT.